This T cell receptor (beta chain) was obtained from a study of Tregs in tolerant kidney transplant recipients. Study conclusions and caveats: Nucleotide sequences could not be compared across some patients' samples due to primer changes. The most relevant donor-specific Treg TCRbeta repertoire apparently came from expansion with activated donor B cells.

Related graft donors supplied nonmyeloablative bone marrow transplants, and mixed chimerism was transient. As to this clone: Antigen unknown. The read ends 3 residues before the CDR3 terminus; that terminus is restored from the germline J gene.

Germline values: CDR1 KGHSH, CDR2 LQKENI. The CDR3 length is 16 residues. The V and J ends lost 2 bases and 4 bases respectively, with 16 bases between them. TCRdb's copy holds only in-frame clones and misses some; the assay was immunoSEQ multiplex PCR. This sample's table has 25,000 to 35,000 clones. The TCR was taken from a human patient who received a combined kidney and bone marrow transplant. The graft donor may account for some of the T cells. This sequence joins TRBV18 and TRBJ2-3; a possible D gene is TRBD2 (6 bases). The input for sequencing was CD4+ T cells from blood (PBMCs), taken 24 months after the transplant. Partial CDR3 DNA: TGTGCCAGCTCACCAGTTGGCGGGACTGTCCCAGATACG. This gives the protein CASSPVGGTVPDT. The whole CDR3 protein is CASSPVGGTVPDTQYF.